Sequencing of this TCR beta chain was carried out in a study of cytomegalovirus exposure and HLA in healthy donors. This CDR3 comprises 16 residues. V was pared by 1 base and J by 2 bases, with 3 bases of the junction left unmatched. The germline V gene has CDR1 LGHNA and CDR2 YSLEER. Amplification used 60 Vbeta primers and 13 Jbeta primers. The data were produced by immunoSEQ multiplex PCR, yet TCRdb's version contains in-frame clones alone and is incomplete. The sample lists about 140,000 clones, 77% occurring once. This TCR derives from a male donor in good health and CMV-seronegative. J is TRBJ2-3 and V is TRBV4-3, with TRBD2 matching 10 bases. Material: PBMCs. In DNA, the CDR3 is TGCGCCAGCAGCCAAGGGACTAGCGGATTCACAGATACGCAGTATTTT. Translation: CASSQGTSGFTDTQYF.